The source of this TCR beta chain is a study of cytomegalovirus exposure and HLA in healthy donors. Primers: 60 Vbeta forward and 13 Jbeta reverse. The protocol was immunoSEQ multiplex PCR, while the TCRdb copy is restricted to in-frame clones and leaves out a portion. This sample has fewer than 150,000 clones, with around 77% found just once. The V gene lost 6 bases and the J gene lost 5 bases, with 20 bases spanning the gap. Germline CDR1 is LNHDA and CDR2 is SQIVND (reference sequence). The CDR3 runs 15 residues. General study points: More than 15,000 TCR beta sequences were associated with HLA alleles at 0.05 false discovery rate in a later analysis. An analysis that came later showed most CMV-associated TCR beta chains appearing HLA-restricted.

On this clone itself: Its target is unknown.

The TCR sequence derives from a man aged 45-65 years in good health and CMV-seronegative. J is TRBJ2-7 and V is TRBV19; TRBD2 might be the D (5 bases). What was sequenced was PBMCs. CDR3 loop: CASSRLSAARDEQYF. In DNA, the CDR3 is TGTGCCAGTAGCCGACTATCAGCGGCCCGGGACGAGCAGTACTTC.